This entry lists 20 T cell receptor beta chains sequenced from one sample in a study of T cell repertoires in cytomegalovirus infection. TCRdb independently ran MiXCR on the reads; one entry per CDR3 protein. The data contain more than 350,000 distinct CDR3 sequences, roughly 31% of them singletons. Material: PBMCs. These receptors were obtained from a human donor in good health (CMV status not recorded). Some clones in this sample may be carry-over from other donors' samples.

The V gene is TRBV11-2, the J gene TRBJ1-1; 7 nucleotides agree with TRBD1. Losses at the gene ends were 1 base for V and 0 bases for J; bases not matched to a gene: 8. The CDR3 is 17 amino acids. Germline V gene data show CDR1 as SGHAT and CDR2 as FQNNGV. The DNA for the CDR3 is TGTGCCAGCAGCTTAGGGCCCAGGGGGTTGCTGAACACTGAAGCTTTCTTT. It is translated as CASSLGPRGLLNTEAFF.

About this clonotype: The conserved closing phenylalanine or tryptophan is absent in this CDR3, likely reflecting a read error. The rearrangement uses TRBV7-9 and TRBJ1-1, with D uncertain. Germline V CDR1 and CDR2: SEHNR, FQNEAQ (reference sequence). This CDR3 region has 14 residues. Trimming took off 1 base at V and 2 bases at J, with 8 bases between the two ends. This CDR3 is CASSLGRGNTEAFL. The CDR3, as DNA: TGTGCCAGCAGCTTAGGTCGGGGTAACACTGAAGCTTTCTTG.

This clonotype was counted many times. The chain combines TRBV28 with TRBJ2-3; 7 bases are a match to TRBD2. CDR1 MDHEN and CDR2 SYDVKM come from the germline V gene. The CDR3 has 14 amino acids. The V and J ends lost 7 bases and 5 bases, in that order; junction bases with no gene match: 9. The DNA of the CDR3 is TGTGCCAGCACCTCCCCGGCGGGGGTAGATACGCAGTATTTT. As protein: CASTSPAGVDTQYF.

The chain recombines TRBV2 with TRBJ1-6; TRBD1 matches at 8 bases. The CDR3 consists of 14 residues. Germline trimming cut 4 bases from V and 10 bases from J; bases unmatched to any gene: 6. From germline, CDR1 is SNHLY and CDR2 FYNNEI. DNA of the CDR3: TGTGCCAGCAGTGGTAGACAGGGGCCGTCACCCCTCCACTTT. Its protein product is CASSGRQGPSPLHF.

This clonotype has only one observation. The J gene is TRBJ2-5, the V gene TRBV5-6; TRBD2 might be the D (5 bases). V lost 4 bases and J 8 bases, leaving 15 bases between the germline ends. The V gene's germline CDR1 is SGHDT and CDR2 YYEEEE. The length of the CDR3 is 13 residues. The CDR3 DNA reads TGTGCCAGCAGCCTAACCGGACTGGATACCCAGTACTTC. The encoded protein is CASSLTGLDTQYF. The variable domain in full, with the rest retrieved from reference TRBV5-6 and TRBJ2-5, is DAGVTQSPTHLIKTRGQQVTLRCSPKSGHDTVSWYQQALGQGPQFIFQYYEEEERQRGNFPDRFSGHQFPNYSSELNVNALLLGDSALYLCASSLTGLDTQYFGPGTRLLVL.

This clonotype was observed once. Germline and junction disagree at one end, which may indicate a read error. V is TRBV9 and J is TRBJ1-3; D is possibly TRBD1 (5 bases). CDR1 is SGDLS, CDR2 YYNGEE, per germline. The CDR3 sequence is 14 residues long. CDR3 sequence (DNA): TGTGCCAGCAGCGTAGCGGAAAGGGGAAACCCCATATATTTT. Translated, it gives CASSVAERGNPIYF.

This clonotype was detected a few times. The chain carries TRBV24-1 and TRBJ2-7; D may be TRBD1 (6 bases). Looked up from germline, CDR1 is KGHDR and CDR2 is SFDVKD. Trimming stripped 3 bases from V and 5 bases from J, with 13 bases between. The CDR3 is 14 amino acids. CDR3 in DNA: TGTGCCACCAGTGATCCCCGACAGGCCCACGAGCAGTACTTC. Amino acid sequence: CATSDPRQAHEQYF.

Points on this clonotype: This could be a read error, since a much larger clone is one nucleotide away. The chain employs TRBV7-2 and TRBJ2-7; 8 bases are shared with TRBD2. Germline V gene lookup returns CDR1 SGHTA and CDR2 FQGNSA. The CDR3 has 14 amino acids. Trimming removed 6 bases from V and 2 bases from J; junction bases left unmatched: 6. This chain's CDR3 is CASSKRGGPYEQYF. The CDR3 DNA reads TGTGCCAGCAGTAAACGGGGGGGACCCTACGAGCAGTACTTC.

Comment on this clonotype: This may arise from a read error, as a much more abundant clone is one base away. The CDR3 sequence: CASVLGGAQETQYF. The CDR3 nucleotides are TGTGCCAGCGTCTTAGGGGGGGCTCAAGAGACCCAGTACTTC. The V call is TRBV12-3 or TRBV12-4, the J call TRBJ2-5, with D perhaps matching TRBD2 (7 bases). V was pared by 8 bases and J by 2 bases, with 15 bases between. The CDR3 is 14 residues long.

The gene calls are TRBV18 and TRBJ1-5; 9 nucleotides align to TRBD1. The V gene's germline CDR1 is KGHSH and CDR2 LQKENI. Trimming cost V 3 bases and J 6 bases; bases outside gene matches: 6. This CDR3 region has 15 residues. The CDR3 here is CASSPPGTGLQPQHF. Written as DNA, the CDR3 is TGTGCCAGCTCACCGCCCGGGACAGGGCTTCAGCCCCAGCATTTT.

V usage is TRBV12-3 or TRBV12-4 and J usage is TRBJ2-1; D may match TRBD1 or TRBD2 (5 bases each). V was cut by 4 bases and J by 3 bases, with 13 bases left in between. The CDR3 sequence is 15 residues long. CDR3 bases: TGTGCCAGCAGTTACTCCGGGACGGTCTACAATGAGCAGTTCTTC. This sequence encodes CASSYSGTVYNEQFF.

The rearrangement joins TRBV6-6 to TRBJ1-4; tentatively, D is TRBD1 (5 bases). Germline V gene data show CDR1 as MNHNY and CDR2 as SVGAGI (reference sequence). This CDR3 comprises 14 residues. The V and J ends lost 6 bases and 8 bases respectively, with 16 bases between them. CDR3 coding DNA: TGTGCCAGCAGAAACGGGGACTTAGGGGAAAAACTGTTTTTT. Its protein is CASRNGDLGEKLFF.

This clonotype has more than one count but fewer than ten. The genes are TRBV9 and TRBJ1-1; D perhaps matches TRBD1 (5 bases). CDR1 is SGDLS and CDR2 is YYNGEE in the germline V gene. This CDR3 is 11 amino acids long. V was shortened by 3 bases and J by 6 bases, with 6 bases between the two germline ends. DNA for the CDR3: TGTGCCAGCAGCGCGGGACCTGAAGCTTTCTTT. This gives the protein CASSAGPEAFF.

In this sample, this clonotype turned up a few times. The V gene is TRBV6-1, the J gene TRBJ2-7; no firm D call. Germline V gene sequence: CDR1 MNHNS, CDR2 SASEGT. V was shortened by 5 bases and J by 2 bases, with 10 bases between the two germline ends. There are 13 residues in the CDR3. Written as DNA, the CDR3 is TGTGCCAGCAGTTTCGGGCAGCCCTACGAGCAGTACTTC. Its protein is CASSFGQPYEQYF.

This clonotype was detected only a few times. The rearrangement joins TRBV6-8 to TRBJ1-2, with D perhaps matching TRBD1 (6 bases). The V end was cut by 5 bases, the J end by 7 bases, with 11 bases between. The CDR3 is made up of 12 amino acids. Germline CDR1 MNHGY, CDR2 SAAAGT. The CDR3, as DNA: TGTGCCAGCAGTGACCGGACAGTTGGCTACACCTTC. As protein: CASSDRTVGYTF.

This clonotype has just a few counts. The chain employs TRBV6-1 and TRBJ1-1; no clear D gene. CDR1 MNHNS and CDR2 SASEGT come from the germline V gene. V lost 6 bases and J 1 base, leaving 21 bases between the germline ends. This CDR3 has 17 residues. As DNA, the CDR3 is TGTGCCAGCAGCGCTCTCGGGAGGAAAAAGGGGAACACTGAAGCTTTCTTT. This codes for CASSALGRKKGNTEAFF.

This chain joins TRBV19 and TRBJ1-5; D unresolved. V shed 5 bases and J shed 6 bases, with 11 bases lying between them. The CDR3 is 13 residues long. Germline V CDR1 and CDR2: LNHDA, SQIVND (reference sequence). The CDR3 loop reads CASSSLLAQPQHF. The CDR3 nucleotides read TGTGCCAGTAGTTCCCTTTTGGCTCAGCCCCAGCATTTT.

The rearrangement links TRBV11-2 to TRBJ2-7, with D perhaps TRBD1 (5 bases). Trimming left V 3 bases short and J 0 bases short, with 12 bases between. Germline CDR1 and CDR2: SGHAT and FQNNGV. The CDR3 is 15 amino acids. For the CDR3, the DNA is TGTGCCAGCAGCTTTATAAGGGGCAGCTCCTACGAGCAGTACTTC. Its protein is CASSFIRGSSYEQYF.

V usage is TRBV6-2 or TRBV6-3 and J usage is TRBJ1-3, with TRBD1 as a possible D gene (6 bases). The germline V gene has CDR1 MNHEY and CDR2 SVGEGT. The CDR3 spans 15 residues. Trimming left V 4 bases short and J 4 bases short, with 14 bases between. The CDR3 sequence is CASSSGQLAGNTIYF. In DNA, the CDR3 is TGTGCCAGCAGTTCTGGACAGCTTGCAGGAAACACCATATATTTT.

In the case of this clonotype: The CDR3 carries no conserved terminal phenylalanine or tryptophan, so it likely arises from a read error. The rearrangement uses TRBV7-8 and TRBJ2-5; tentatively, D is TRBD2 (7 bases). The CDR3 extends over 16 amino acids. Germline values: CDR1 SGHVS, CDR2 FQNEAQ. Trimming removed 1 base at V and 0 bases at J, with 12 bases between. The CDR3 DNA sequence: TGTGCCAGCAGCTTAGGAGGGGGGGGACACCAAGAGACCCAGTACTTA. Translation: CASSLGGGGHQETQYL.